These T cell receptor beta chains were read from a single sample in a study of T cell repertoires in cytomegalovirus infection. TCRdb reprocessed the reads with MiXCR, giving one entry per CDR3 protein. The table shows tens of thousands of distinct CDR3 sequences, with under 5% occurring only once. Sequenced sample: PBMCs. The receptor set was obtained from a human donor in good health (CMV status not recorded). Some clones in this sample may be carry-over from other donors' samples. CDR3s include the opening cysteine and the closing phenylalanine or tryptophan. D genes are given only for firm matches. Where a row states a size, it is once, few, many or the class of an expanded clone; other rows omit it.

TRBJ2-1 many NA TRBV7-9 TGTGCCAGCAGCTTTGTTGGGAGTGGTGGTGAGCAGTTCTTC CASSFVGSGGEQFF
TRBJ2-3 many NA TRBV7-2 TGTGCCAGCAGCTCGACTAGGTCGACTACGCAGTATTTT CASSSTRSTTQYF
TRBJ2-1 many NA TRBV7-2 TGTGCCAGCAGCTTAGGACACGGGAGTCACAATGAGCAGTTCTTC CASSLGHGSHNEQFF
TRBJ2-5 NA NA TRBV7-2 TGTGCCAGCAGCTTAGCTCTAGCAGAGACCCAGTACTTC CASSLALAETQYF
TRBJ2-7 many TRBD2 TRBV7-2 TGTGCCAGCAGCTTAACTAGAGGAGCGGGGGGGCCCTACGAGCAGTACTTC CASSLTRGAGGPYEQYF
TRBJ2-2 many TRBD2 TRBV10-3 TGTGCCAGTGGGACTAGCGGGGAGGCCGGGGAGCTGTTTTTT CASGTSGEAGELFF
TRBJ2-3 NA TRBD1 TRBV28 TGTGCCAGCGCCCGAGACGGGACAGGGGTGTTGGATACGCAGTATTTT CASARDGTGVLDTQYF
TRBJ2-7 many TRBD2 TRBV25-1 TGTGCCAGCAGTGAATTCTCGGGGGGGCCCATTCGGCAGTACTTC CASSEFSGGPIRQYF
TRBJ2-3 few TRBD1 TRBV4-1 TGTGCCAGCAGCCCGCAGGGGGACACAGATACGCAGTATTTT CASSPQGDTDTQYF
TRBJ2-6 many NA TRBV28 TGTGCCAGCAGTGATCCTTCTCAGTCTGGGGCCAACGTCCTGACTTTC CASSDPSQSGANVLTF
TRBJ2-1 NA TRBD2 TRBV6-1 TGTGCCAGCAGTTACGGTCGGTCTAGCGGGAGTCGGTATGAGCAGTTCTTC CASSYGRSSGSRYEQFF
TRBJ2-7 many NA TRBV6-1 TGTGCCAGCGGCCGGGACACTCTCTCCTACGAGCAGTACTTC CASGRDTLSYEQYF
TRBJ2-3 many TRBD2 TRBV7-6 TGTGCCAGCAGCCAGCGACTAGCGCCGACCACAGATACGCAGTATTTT CASSQRLAPTTDTQYF
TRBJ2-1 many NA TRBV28 TGTGCCAGCAGTCTCGGTGGGGCGGGGTCCTACAATGAGCAGTTCTTC CASSLGGAGSYNEQFF
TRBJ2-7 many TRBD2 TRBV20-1 TGCAGTGCTAGAGATCGAACTAGCGGGAGCCACGAGCAGTACTTC CSARDRTSGSHEQYF
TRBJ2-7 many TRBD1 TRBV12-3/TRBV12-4 TGTGCCAGCTCGGACAGGGCGTCCTACGAGCAGTACTTC CASSDRASYEQYF
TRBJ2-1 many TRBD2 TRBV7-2 TGTGCCAGCAGCAAAAGGACTAGCGGGAGTAGTAATGAGCAGTTCTTC CASSKRTSGSSNEQFF
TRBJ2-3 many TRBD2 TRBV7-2 TGTGCCAGCAGCTTAGGCAGCGGGAGGGGAGATACGCAGTATTTT CASSLGSGRGDTQYF
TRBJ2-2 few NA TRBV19 TGTGCCTGCGGTTACACCGGGGAGCTGTTTTTT CACGYTGELFF
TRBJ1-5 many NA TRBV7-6 TGTGCCAGCAGCTTAGACCCCAGTCAGCCCCAGCATTTT CASSLDPSQPQHF
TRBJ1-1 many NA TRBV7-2 TGTGCCAGCAGCTTAGTTACGGCCTACACTGAAGCTTTCTTT CASSLVTAYTEAFF
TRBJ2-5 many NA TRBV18 TGTGCCAGCTCACCACCCGGGGGAGAGACCCAGTACTTC CASSPPGGETQYF
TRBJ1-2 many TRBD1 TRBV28 TGTGCCAGCAGTTTCCCGGACAGGACTGGCTACACCTTC CASSFPDRTGYTF
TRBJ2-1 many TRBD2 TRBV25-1 TGTGCCAGCAGTGAATTAGGGTTAGCGGGGGGCCGACTCAATGAGCAGTTCTTC CASSELGLAGGRLNEQFF
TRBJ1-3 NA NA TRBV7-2 TGTGCCAGCAGCCCAAGGGGCCGACAGCTGAACTCTGGAAACACCATATATTTT CASSPRGRQLNSGNTIYF
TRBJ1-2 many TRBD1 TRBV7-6 TGTGCCAGCAGCCCAGGGGGGAATGGGGCTTATGGCTACACCTTC CASSPGGNGAYGYTF
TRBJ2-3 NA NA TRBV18 TGTGCCAGCTCCCGCGGGTCTGCGGACGCAGATACGCAGTATTTT CASSRGSADADTQYF
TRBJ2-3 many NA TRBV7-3 TGTGCCAGCAGCTTAAAAGGGGTTAGGGGGGGGGCCGCAGATACGCAGTATTTT CASSLKGVRGGAADTQYF
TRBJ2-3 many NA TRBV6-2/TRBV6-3 TGTGCCAGCAGTTCCGACACAGATACGCAGTATTTT CASSSDTDTQYF
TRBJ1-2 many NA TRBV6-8 TGTGCCAGCAGCGGAAGAGGGGATGGCTACACCTTC CASSGRGDGYTF
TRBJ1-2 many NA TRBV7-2 TGTGCCAGCGCGAGCACCGCTAACTATGGCTACACCTTC CASASTANYGYTF